Following are 32 T cell receptor beta chains from one sample sequenced in a study of PD-L1 blockade in urothelial cancer. Some clones are missing from TCRdb's copy, which holds only in-frame ones; the method was immunoSEQ multiplex PCR. The table lists about 29,000 clones, 70% to 90% of them singletons. This specimen consisted of PBMCs, obtained around atezolizumab (anti-PD-L1) treatment. The origin of the receptors is a man over 45 with urothelial cancer.

V gene TRBV2 combines with J gene TRBJ1-6; maybe TRBD1 (6 bases). The germline CDR1 and CDR2 sequences are SNHLY and FYNNEI. The V end lost 7 bases, the J end lost 5 bases, and 9 bases lay between the germline ends. CDR3 length equals 13 residues. CDR3 coding DNA: TGTGCCAGCAAGGCAGGGGATAATTCACCCCTCCACTTT. Translating gives CASKAGDNSPLHF. Using reference TRBV2 and TRBJ1-6 for the parts outside the CDR3, the full variable domain is EPEVTQTPSHQVTQMGQEVILRCVPISNHLYFYWYRQILGQKVEFLVSFYNNEISEKSEIFDDQFSVERPDGSNFTLKIRSTKLEDSAMYFCASKAGDNSPLHFGNGTRLTVT.

The CDR3: CASSVALQGPNTDTQYF. CDR3 bases: TGTGCCAGCAGTGTGGCCCTACAGGGACCGAACACAGATACGCAGTATTTT. This chain connects TRBV25-1 to TRBJ2-3, with D possibly matching TRBD1 (6 bases). This CDR3 spans 17 amino acids. In germline, CDR1 is MGHDK, CDR2 SYGVNS. V was trimmed by 4 bases and J by 2 bases, leaving 19 bases between them.

The chain uses TRBV27 and TRBJ2-5; D gene ambiguous. The germline gives CDR1 MNHEY, CDR2 SMNVEV (reference sequence). CDR3 length equals 12 residues. Trimming took 5 bases from V and 2 from J, leaving 6 bases between them. Here the CDR3 reads CASSPSQETQYF. The DNA of the CDR3 is TGTGCCAGCAGTCCCTCGCAAGAGACCCAGTACTTC.

J is TRBJ2-5 and V is TRBV14; D might be TRBD2 (6 bases). The CDR3 is 15 residues long. Trimming took off 4 bases at V and 5 bases at J, with 17 bases between the two ends. Germline loops: CDR1 SGHDN, CDR2 FVKESK. CDR3 sequence (DNA): TGTGCCAGCAGCCTACTGGCTGCCGGGAGTGAGACCCAGTACTTC. Protein product: CASSLLAAGSETQYF.

This sequence joins TRBV7-2 and TRBJ1-2; D is uncertain. This CDR3 has 15 residues. The germline V gene has CDR1 SGHTA and CDR2 FQGNSA. V lost 1 base to trimming and J lost 0 bases, with 9 bases between them. CDR3 coding DNA: TGTGCCAGCAGCTTAGGGGCAGACACTAACTATGGCTACACCTTC. Its translation is CASSLGADTNYGYTF.

V and J are TRBV5-1 and TRBJ1-1, with 9 bases matching TRBD1. With V trimmed by 4 bases and J by 4 bases, 11 bases remained unmatched. Looked up from germline, CDR1 is SGHRS and CDR2 is YFSETQ. The CDR3 is 16 residues long. The CDR3 coding sequence is TGCGCCAGCAGCCAACAGGGGGCAGGGGAGGGCACTGAAGCTTTCTTT. Encoded protein: CASSQQGAGEGTEAFF.

This clone was seen just once. The chain uses TRBV28 and TRBJ2-1, with 9 bases aligning to TRBD2. This CDR3 spans 16 amino acids. CDR1 is MDHEN, CDR2 SYDVKM, per germline. V lost 6 bases to trimming and J lost 2 bases; unmatched junction nucleotides: 8. The DNA for the CDR3 is TGTGCCAGCAGCAGTTTTGGCGGGAGGGCCTACAATGAGCAGTTCTTC. Encoded protein: CASSSFGGRAYNEQFF.

V and J are TRBV28 and TRBJ2-7; 11 bases agree with TRBD1. V shed 6 bases, J shed 3 bases, and the junction held 10 bases outside the gene matches. The CDR3 has 16 amino acids. The V gene's germline CDR1 is MDHEN and CDR2 SYDVKM. The CDR3 nucleotides are TGTGCCAGCAGCGTGGTGGGGGGACAGGGGGTCTACGAGCAGTACTTC. Translated: CASSVVGGQGVYEQYF.

The chain carries TRBV9 and TRBJ2-3; weak D call: TRBD1 (5 bases). This CDR3 has 14 amino acids. In germline, CDR1 is SGDLS, CDR2 YYNGEE. Trimming took 3 bases from V and 2 from J, leaving 10 bases between them. CDR3 coding DNA: TGTGCCAGCAGCGGACAGAGAAACACAGATACGCAGTATTTT. It specifies CASSGQRNTDTQYF.

Here the CDR3 reads CASSLIITGGMNTEAFF. Written as DNA, the CDR3 is TGTGCCAGCAGCTTAATCATTACAGGGGGCATGAACACTGAAGCTTTCTTT. The chain joins TRBV11-2 to TRBJ1-1; 9 bases line up with TRBD1. Germline V gene data show CDR1 as SGHAT and CDR2 as FQNNGV. The CDR3 is 17 residues long. Trimming at V came to 2 bases and at J to 0 bases, leaving 7 bases not matched to a gene.

The rearrangement links TRBV27 to TRBJ1-1; D ambiguous. The CDR3 is 13 amino acids. V dropped 1 base and J dropped 3 bases, with 6 bases sitting between them. CDR1 and CDR2 from the germline V gene are MNHEY and SMNVEV (reference sequence). CDR3 sequence reads: CASSLYIYTEAFF. CDR3 in DNA: TGTGCCAGCAGTTTATATATATACACTGAAGCTTTCTTT.

The chain carries TRBV19 and TRBJ1-1; 11 nucleotides line up with TRBD1. Trimming cost V 3 bases and J 2 bases; bases outside gene matches: 11. There are 18 residues in the CDR3. Germline lookup yields CDR1 LNHDA and CDR2 SQIVND (reference sequence). The DNA of the CDR3 is TGTGCCAGTAGTATCGGGACAGGGGGTTTGGAGGATAACACTGAAGCTTTCTTT. Translation: CASSIGTGGLEDNTEAFF. The variable domain in full, completed from reference TRBV19 and TRBJ1-1, reads DGGITQSPKYLFRKEGQNVTLSCEQNLNHDAMYWYRQDPGQGLRLIYYSQIVNDFQKGDIAEGYSVSREKKESFPLTVTSAQKNPTAFYLCASSIGTGGLEDNTEAFFGQGTRLTVV.

The chain has TRBV5-1 and TRBJ2-1; 12 bases are a match to TRBD1. The CDR3 runs to 16 residues. Trimming removed 4 bases from V and 5 bases from J; junction bases left unmatched: 7. The germline V gene has CDR1 SGHRS and CDR2 YFSETQ. In nucleotides, the CDR3 is TGCGCCAGCAGCAGACCCGGGACAGGGGGCAACAATGAGCAGTTCTTC. Translation gives CASSRPGTGGNNEQFF.

The chain carries TRBV9 and TRBJ1-6; D gene unclear. The V end was cut by 7 bases, the J end by 14 bases, with 19 bases between. The CDR3 sequence is 13 residues long. The germline V gene encodes CDR1 SGDLS and CDR2 YYNGEE. CDR3 in amino acids: CASRGGPLGSLHF. CDR3 nucleotides: TGTGCCAGCCGGGGTGGCCCCCTGGGGTCCCTCCACTTT.

The rearrangement joins TRBV6-1 to TRBJ2-1; 8 bases match TRBD2. V was clipped by 4 bases and J by 8 bases; unmatched bases: 10. In germline, CDR1 is MNHNS, CDR2 SASEGT. The CDR3 sequence is 15 residues long. The DNA for the CDR3 is TGTGCCAGCAGTGGGGGGCCGAGCGGGGGCCATGAGCAGTTCTTC. Translating it yields CASSGGPSGGHEQFF.

The V call is TRBV19, the J call TRBJ1-2; D is possibly TRBD1 (6 bases). Germline CDR1 is LNHDA and CDR2 is SQIVND (reference sequence). The CDR3 has 13 residues. V gave up 7 bases and J gave up 4 bases, with 13 bases separating them. CDR3: CASTNRDPYGYTF. For the CDR3, the DNA is TGTGCCAGTACTAACAGGGACCCCTATGGCTACACCTTC.

This chain joins TRBV30 and TRBJ1-5, with 11 bases matching TRBD1. V gave up 3 bases and J gave up 4 bases; unmatched junction bases: 5. This CDR3 has 15 residues. CDR1 is GTSNPN, CDR2 SVGIG, per germline (reference sequence). DNA for the CDR3: TGTGCCTGGAGGGGCGGGACAGGGGGAAATCAGCCCCAGCATTTT. Its translation is CAWRGGTGGNQPQHF. The variable domain in full, with the rest retrieved from reference TRBV30 and TRBJ1-5, is SQTIHQWPATLVQPVGSPLSLECTVEGTSNPNLYWYRQAAGRGLQLLFYSVGIGQISSEVPQNLSASRPQDRQFILSSKKLLLSDSGFYLCAWRGGTGGNQPQHFGDGTRLSIL.

The chain employs TRBV29-1 and TRBJ1-1; possibly TRBD1 for D (5 bases). Deletions cut 6 bases from V and 4 bases from J, with 9 bases between. The CDR3 totals 11 residues. The germline V gene has CDR1 SQVTM and CDR2 ANQGSEA. The CDR3 loop is CSVRQPTEAFF. DNA of the CDR3: TGCAGCGTCCGACAGCCCACTGAAGCTTTCTTT.

V and J are TRBV19 and TRBJ1-3, with D perhaps TRBD1 (6 bases). The CDR3 sequence is 14 residues long. With 5 bases removed from V and 8 bases from J, the gap between germline ends came to 16 bases. Germline V gene lookup returns CDR1 LNHDA and CDR2 SQIVND (reference sequence). The CDR3 DNA sequence: TGTGCCAGTAGTTCACGACAGGTCGTACACACCATATATTTT. This sequence encodes CASSSRQVVHTIYF.

The V call is TRBV15, the J call TRBJ2-2; D gene ambiguous. Trimming removed 4 bases from V and 3 bases from J, with 6 bases in between. This CDR3 region has 13 residues. Germline V gene lookup returns CDR1 LNHNV and CDR2 YYDKDF (reference sequence). The CDR3 DNA reads as TGTGCCACCAGCAAAGACTACACCGGGGAGCTGTTTTTT. Protein: CATSKDYTGELFF.

The J gene is TRBJ2-7, the V gene TRBV5-1, with a weak D call TRBD1 (6 bases). The V end lost 4 bases, the J end lost 1 base, and 18 bases lay between the germline ends. The CDR3 covers 16 residues. Germline assignment: CDR1 SGHRS and CDR2 YFSETQ. The CDR3 region has the DNA TGCGCCAGCAGCGCGCGACCGTCAGGGGTATCCTACGAGCAGTACTTC. Translating gives CASSARPSGVSYEQYF.

V usage is TRBV7-2 and J usage is TRBJ2-1, with 11 bases that match TRBD2. After removal of 2 bases from V and 4 bases from J, the junction contained 7 bases not matched to a gene. Germline V gene sequence: CDR1 SGHTA, CDR2 FQGNSA. This CDR3 region has 17 residues. As DNA, the CDR3 is TGTGCCAGCAGCTTACGGGCTATAGCGGGGGGGTACAATGAGCAGTTCTTC. This gives the protein CASSLRAIAGGYNEQFF. The full variable domain, completed using reference TRBV7-2 and TRBJ2-1, is GAGVSQSPSNKVTEKGKDVELRCDPISGHTALYWYRQSLGQGLEFLIYFQGNSAPDKSGLPSDRFSAERTGGSVSTLTIQRTQQEDSAVYLCASSLRAIAGGYNEQFFGPGTRLTVL.

V gene TRBV7-3 combines with J gene TRBJ2-3; TRBD2 matches 10 bases. CDR1 is SGHTA, CDR2 FQGTGA, per germline. V lost 8 bases, J lost 2 bases, and 7 bases stayed unmatched. This CDR3 contains 15 residues. CDR3 sequence reads: CASGSGGPDTDTQYF. The CDR3 DNA sequence: TGTGCCAGCGGTAGCGGGGGGCCGGACACAGATACGCAGTATTTT.

The gene calls are TRBV11-2 and TRBJ2-2, with a weak D call TRBD1 (5 bases). V was cut by 2 bases and J by 1 base, with 14 bases left in between. CDR1 is SGHAT, CDR2 FQNNGV, per germline. The CDR3 consists of 17 residues. The CDR3 spells CASSLRSGRGNTGELFF. The CDR3 DNA sequence: TGTGCCAGCAGCTTAAGATCCGGAAGGGGGAACACCGGGGAGCTGTTTTTT.

This chain uses TRBV25-1 with TRBJ1-2, with D perhaps TRBD1 (5 bases). Trimming removed 4 bases at V and 4 bases at J, with 10 bases between. The CDR3 extends over 13 amino acids. Germline lookup yields CDR1 MGHDK and CDR2 SYGVNS. The CDR3 sequence: CASSGVRAYGYTF. The CDR3 DNA follows: TGTGCCAGCAGTGGGGTCAGGGCCTATGGCTACACCTTC.

The V gene is TRBV6-5, the J gene TRBJ2-1, with TRBD1 as a possible D gene (6 bases). This CDR3 comprises 15 residues. The germline gives CDR1 MNHEY, CDR2 SVGAGI. The germline V and J ends were trimmed by 5 bases and 7 bases, with 18 bases remaining between them. CDR3 amino acids: CASSKYRVIGNEQFF. The CDR3 DNA is TGTGCCAGCAGTAAATACAGGGTTATTGGGAATGAGCAGTTCTTC.

V gene TRBV27 combines with J gene TRBJ2-2; maybe TRBD1 (6 bases). The germline gives CDR1 MNHEY, CDR2 SMNVEV (reference sequence). The CDR3 consists of 15 residues. V shed 8 bases and J shed 0 bases, with 13 bases lying between them. CDR3 amino acids: CASRAGTSNTGELFF. The CDR3 DNA reads TGTGCCAGCCGCGCCGGGACATCGAACACCGGGGAGCTGTTTTTT.

This rearrangement joins TRBV6-5 to TRBJ2-4; 7 bases align to TRBD1. The CDR3 covers 13 residues. Germline CDR1 MNHEY, CDR2 SVGAGI. J lost 7 bases, V lost 6 bases, and 6 bases had no gene match. In DNA form, the CDR3 reads TGTGCCAGCAGCCAGACAGGGATGAACATTCAGTACTTC. Residues: CASSQTGMNIQYF.

The chain combines TRBV27 with TRBJ1-2, with 9 bases lining up with TRBD1. The CDR3 runs to 16 residues. In germline, CDR1 is MNHEY, CDR2 SMNVEV (reference sequence). The trim removed 8 bases at V and 8 bases at J, leaving 18 bases unmatched. The CDR3 region is CASGLAWGQGVLGYTF. The CDR3 nucleotides are TGTGCCAGCGGCCTTGCGTGGGGACAGGGTGTACTGGGCTACACCTTC.

The gene calls are TRBV30 and TRBJ2-7, with D maybe TRBD1 (6 bases). Trimming shortened V by 2 bases and J by 6 bases, and 11 bases separated the two germline ends. This CDR3 is built from 12 residues. The germline V gene has CDR1 GTSNPN and CDR2 SVGIG (reference sequence). For the CDR3, the DNA is TGTGCCTGGAGTAGACAGGTTCGCGAGCAGTACTTC. This encodes CAWSRQVREQYF. Using reference TRBV30 and TRBJ2-7 for the parts outside the CDR3, the full variable domain is SQTIHQWPATLVQPVGSPLSLECTVEGTSNPNLYWYRQAAGRGLQLLFYSVGIGQISSEVPQNLSASRPQDRQFILSSKKLLLSDSGFYLCAWSRQVREQYFGPGTRLTVT.

The rearrangement links TRBV4-3 to TRBJ2-2, with TRBD2 matching over 8 bases. The ends lost 4 bases at V and 1 base at J; junction bases unmatched: 5. CDR1 is LGHNA, CDR2 YSLEER, per germline. This CDR3 spans 16 amino acids. The CDR3 DNA reads TGCGCCAGCAGCCGAGTAGCGGGACGGAACACCGGGGAGCTGTTTTTT. Amino acids: CASSRVAGRNTGELFF.

This chain links TRBV19 with TRBJ2-1, with TRBD1 identical over 8 bases. J gave up 3 bases and V 7 bases, and 5 bases lay outside the gene matches. The CDR3 contains 14 residues. CDR1 is LNHDA, CDR2 SQIVND, per germline (reference sequence). The CDR3 sequence: CASIRTGSYNEQFF. CDR3 sequence (DNA): TGTGCCAGTATAAGGACAGGGAGCTACAATGAGCAGTTCTTC.